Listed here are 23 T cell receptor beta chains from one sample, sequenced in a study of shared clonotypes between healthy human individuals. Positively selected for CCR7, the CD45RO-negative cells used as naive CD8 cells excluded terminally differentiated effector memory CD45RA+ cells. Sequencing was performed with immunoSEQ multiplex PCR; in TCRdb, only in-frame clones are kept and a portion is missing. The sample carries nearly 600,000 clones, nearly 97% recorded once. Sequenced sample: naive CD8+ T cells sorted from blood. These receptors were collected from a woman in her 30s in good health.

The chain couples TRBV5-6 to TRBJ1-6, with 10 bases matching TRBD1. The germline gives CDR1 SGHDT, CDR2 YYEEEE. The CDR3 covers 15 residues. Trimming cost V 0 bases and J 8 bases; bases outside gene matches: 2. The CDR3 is CASSLAGTGDSPLHF. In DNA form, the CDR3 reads TGTGCCAGCAGCTTGGCCGGGACAGGGGATTCACCCCTCCACTTT.

CDR3 DNA sequence: TGTGCCAGCAGTTTAAGTAGCCGGGAAAAACTGTTTTTT. Protein sequence: CASSLSSREKLFF. The chain carries TRBV27 and TRBJ1-4; D ambiguous. Germline V gene lookup returns CDR1 MNHEY and CDR2 SMNVEV (reference sequence). V was trimmed by 2 bases and J by 8 bases, leaving 9 bases between them. The CDR3 extends over 13 amino acids. The whole variable domain, filled in from reference TRBV27 and TRBJ1-4, reads EAQVTQNPRYLITVTGKKLTVTCSQNMNHEYMSWYRQDPGLGLRQIYYSMNVEVTDKGDVPEGYKVSRKEKRNFPLILESPSPNQTSLYFCASSLSSREKLFFGSGTQLSVL.

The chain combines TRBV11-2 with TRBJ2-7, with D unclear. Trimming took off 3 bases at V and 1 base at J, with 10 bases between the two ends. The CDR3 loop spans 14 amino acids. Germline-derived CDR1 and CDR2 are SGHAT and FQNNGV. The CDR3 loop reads CASSFELGSYEQYF. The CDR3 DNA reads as TGTGCCAGCAGCTTCGAGTTAGGGTCCTACGAGCAGTACTTC. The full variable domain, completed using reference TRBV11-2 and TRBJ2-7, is EAGVAQSPRYKIIEKRQSVAFWCNPISGHATLYWYQQILGQGPKLLIQFQNNGVVDDSQLPKDRFSAERLKGVDSTLKIQPAKLEDSAVYLCASSFELGSYEQYFGPGTRLTVT.

CDR3 sequence reads: CASKVSEQFF. The CDR3 region has the DNA TGTGCCAGCAAGGTCAGTGAGCAGTTCTTC. The rearrangement links TRBV5-8 to TRBJ2-1; D not resolved. Per germline, CDR1 SGHTS and CDR2 YDEGEE. V lost 6 bases, J lost 9 bases, and 7 bases lay in between. This CDR3 spans 10 amino acids.

CDR3 sequence (DNA): TGTGCCAGCACGGGACAGATAAATCAGCCCCAGCATTTT. Encoded protein: CASTGQINQPQHF. The chain carries TRBV28 and TRBJ1-5; TRBD1 matches 7 bases. Germline trimming cut 7 bases from V and 4 bases from J; bases unmatched to any gene: 4. This CDR3 is 13 amino acids long. The germline gives CDR1 MDHEN, CDR2 SYDVKM.

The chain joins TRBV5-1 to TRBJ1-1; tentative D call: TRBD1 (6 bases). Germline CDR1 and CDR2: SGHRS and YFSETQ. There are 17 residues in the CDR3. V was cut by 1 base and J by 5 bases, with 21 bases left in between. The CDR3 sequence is CASSLRDRLSGSTEAFF. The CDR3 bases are TGCGCCAGCAGCTTGCGTGACAGGCTCTCAGGTAGTACTGAAGCTTTCTTT.

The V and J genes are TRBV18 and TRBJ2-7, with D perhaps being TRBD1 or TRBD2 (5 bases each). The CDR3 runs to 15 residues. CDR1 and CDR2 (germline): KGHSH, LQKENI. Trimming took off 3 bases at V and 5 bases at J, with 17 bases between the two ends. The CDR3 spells CASSPGVRLVHEQYF. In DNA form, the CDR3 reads TGTGCCAGCTCACCGGGGGTCCGCCTCGTGCACGAGCAGTACTTC.

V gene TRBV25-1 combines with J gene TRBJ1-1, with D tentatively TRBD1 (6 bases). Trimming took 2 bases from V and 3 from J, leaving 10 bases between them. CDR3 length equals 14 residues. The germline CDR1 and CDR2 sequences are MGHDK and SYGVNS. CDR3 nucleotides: TGTGCCAGCAGTGAACCAGGGGACCACACTGAAGCTTTCTTT. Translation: CASSEPGDHTEAFF.

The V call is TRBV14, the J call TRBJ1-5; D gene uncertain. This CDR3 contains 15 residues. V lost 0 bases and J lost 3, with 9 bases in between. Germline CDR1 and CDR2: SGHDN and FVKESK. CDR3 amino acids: CASSQEGQINQPQHF. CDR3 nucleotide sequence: TGTGCCAGCAGCCAAGAAGGGCAGATCAATCAGCCCCAGCATTTT.

The CDR3, as DNA: TGTGCCAGCAGTTTAGCGGCAGTTCGTTTGGGATCTGGGGCCAACGTCCTGACTTTC. Its translation is CASSLAAVRLGSGANVLTF. The chain uses TRBV27 and TRBJ2-6; D is undetermined. This CDR3 has 19 amino acids. Germline V gives CDR1 MNHEY, CDR2 SMNVEV (reference sequence). Trimming took off 2 bases at V and 1 base at J, with 18 bases between the two ends.

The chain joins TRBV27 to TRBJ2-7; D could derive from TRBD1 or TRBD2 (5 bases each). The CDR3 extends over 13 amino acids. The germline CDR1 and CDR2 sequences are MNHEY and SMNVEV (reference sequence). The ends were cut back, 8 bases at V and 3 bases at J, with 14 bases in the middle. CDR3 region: CASGGTPGYEQYF. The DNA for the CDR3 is TGTGCCAGCGGTGGGACCCCGGGCTACGAGCAGTACTTC.

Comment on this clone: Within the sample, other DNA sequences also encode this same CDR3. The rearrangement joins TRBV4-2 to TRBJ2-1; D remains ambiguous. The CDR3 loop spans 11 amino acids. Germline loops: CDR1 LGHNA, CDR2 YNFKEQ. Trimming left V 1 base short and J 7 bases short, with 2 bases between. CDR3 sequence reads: CASSQGNEQFF. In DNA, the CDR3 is TGTGCCAGCAGCCAAGGGAATGAGCAGTTCTTC.

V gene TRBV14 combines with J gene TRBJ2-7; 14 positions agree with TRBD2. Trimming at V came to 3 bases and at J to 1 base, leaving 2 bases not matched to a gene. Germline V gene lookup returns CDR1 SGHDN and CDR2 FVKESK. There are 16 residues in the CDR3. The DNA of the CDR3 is TGTGCCAGCAGCCAGGGACTAGCGGGAGTATCCTACGAGCAGTACTTC. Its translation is CASSQGLAGVSYEQYF.

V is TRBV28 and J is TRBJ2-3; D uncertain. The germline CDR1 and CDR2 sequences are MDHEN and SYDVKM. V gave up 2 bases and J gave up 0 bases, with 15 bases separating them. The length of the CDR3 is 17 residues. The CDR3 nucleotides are TGTGCCAGCAGTTTAAGTGGGCCGACCTCTAGCACAGATACGCAGTATTTT. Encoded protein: CASSLSGPTSSTDTQYF.

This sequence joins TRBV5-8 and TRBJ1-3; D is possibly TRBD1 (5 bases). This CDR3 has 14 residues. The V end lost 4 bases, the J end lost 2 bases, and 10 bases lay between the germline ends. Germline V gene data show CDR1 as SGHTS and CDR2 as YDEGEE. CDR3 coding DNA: TGTGCCAGCAGCCTGGCGGGGCCTGGAAACACCATATATTTT. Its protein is CASSLAGPGNTIYF.

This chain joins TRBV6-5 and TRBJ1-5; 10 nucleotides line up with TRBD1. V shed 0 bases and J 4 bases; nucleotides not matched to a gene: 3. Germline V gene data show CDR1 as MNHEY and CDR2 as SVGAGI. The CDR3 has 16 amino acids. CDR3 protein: CASSYSRTGGNQPQHF. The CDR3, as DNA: TGTGCCAGCAGTTACTCACGGACAGGGGGTAATCAGCCCCAGCATTTT.

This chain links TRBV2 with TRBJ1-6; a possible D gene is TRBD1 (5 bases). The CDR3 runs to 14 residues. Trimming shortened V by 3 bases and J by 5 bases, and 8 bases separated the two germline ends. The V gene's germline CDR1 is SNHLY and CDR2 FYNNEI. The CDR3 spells CASSEGTDNSPLHF. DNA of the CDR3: TGTGCCAGCAGTGAGGGGACGGATAATTCACCCCTCCACTTT.

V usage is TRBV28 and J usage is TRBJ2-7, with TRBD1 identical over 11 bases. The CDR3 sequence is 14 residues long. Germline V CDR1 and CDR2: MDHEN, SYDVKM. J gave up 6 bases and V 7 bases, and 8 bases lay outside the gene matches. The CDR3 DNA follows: TGTGCCAGCAACCCAACCGGGACAGGGGGCGAGCAGTACTTC. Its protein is CASNPTGTGGEQYF.

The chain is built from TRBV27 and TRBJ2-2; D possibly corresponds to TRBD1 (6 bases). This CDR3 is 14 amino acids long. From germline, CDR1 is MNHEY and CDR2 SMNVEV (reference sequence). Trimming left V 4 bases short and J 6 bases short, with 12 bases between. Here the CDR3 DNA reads TGTGCCAGCAGTTCAAGAGACAGGCCCGGGGAGCTGTTTTTT. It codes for CASSSRDRPGELFF.

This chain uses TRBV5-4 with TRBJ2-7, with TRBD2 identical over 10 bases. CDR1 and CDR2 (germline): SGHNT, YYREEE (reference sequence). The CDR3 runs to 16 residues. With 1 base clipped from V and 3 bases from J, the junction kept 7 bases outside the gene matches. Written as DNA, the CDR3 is TGTGCCAGCAGCTTGAGGGACCTAGCGGGGGACTACGAGCAGTACTTC. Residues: CASSLRDLAGDYEQYF.

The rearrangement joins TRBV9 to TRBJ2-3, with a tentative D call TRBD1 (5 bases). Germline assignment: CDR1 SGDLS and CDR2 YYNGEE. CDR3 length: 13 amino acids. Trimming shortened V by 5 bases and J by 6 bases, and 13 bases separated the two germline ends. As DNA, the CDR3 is TGTGCCAGCAGGGGCCTGGGGCAGGATACGCAGTATTTT. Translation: CASRGLGQDTQYF. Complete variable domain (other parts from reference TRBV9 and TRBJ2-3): DSGVTQTPKHLITATGQRVTLRCSPRSGDLSVYWYQQSLDQGLQFLIQYYNGEERAKGNILERFSAQQFPDLHSELNLSSLELGDSALYFCASRGLGQDTQYFGPGTRLTVL.

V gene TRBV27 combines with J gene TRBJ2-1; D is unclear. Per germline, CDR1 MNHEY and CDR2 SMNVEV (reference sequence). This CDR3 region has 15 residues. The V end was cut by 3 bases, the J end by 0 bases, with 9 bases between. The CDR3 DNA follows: TGTGCCAGCAGTTTCGGAACGATCTCCTACAATGAGCAGTTCTTC. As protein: CASSFGTISYNEQFF.

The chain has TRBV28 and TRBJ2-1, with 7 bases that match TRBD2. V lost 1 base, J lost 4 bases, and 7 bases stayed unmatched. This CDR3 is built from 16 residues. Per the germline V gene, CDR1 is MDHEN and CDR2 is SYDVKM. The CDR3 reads CASSLFGTTLYNEQFF. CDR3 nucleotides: TGTGCCAGCAGTTTATTCGGGACTACCCTATACAATGAGCAGTTCTTC.